Given below is one TCR beta chain in context. Its antigen is still unknown. Assay used: immunoSEQ multiplex PCR; TCRdb lists only in-frame clones, some missing. This sample has 13,000 or so clones; approximately 94% occur once, and the top ten carry 2.5%. This record comes from a study of neoadjuvant nivolumab and ipilimumab in lung cancer. Study-wide results and caveats: Only two of four nivolumab-treated tumors gained richness and clonality by surgery. Resected-tumor TCR richness correlated positively with pretherapy blood richness.

Here the sequenced sample was peripheral blood, taken after neoadjuvant nivolumab, alone or with ipilimumab, at or shortly before surgery. This sequence was found in an adult with non-small cell lung cancer.

This CDR3 is CASSKQQTQADEKLFF. As DNA, the CDR3 is TGTGCCAGCTCAAAGCAACAGACCCAAGCGGATGAAAAACTGTTTTTT. The chain carries TRBV18 and TRBJ1-4; D unclear. CDR3 length: 16 amino acids. The V end lost 5 bases, the J end lost 6 bases, and 19 bases lay between the germline ends. Germline CDR1 and CDR2: KGHSH and LQKENI.